This passage covers 3 T cell receptor beta chains from one sample sequenced in a study of blood T cell repertoires in COVID-19. The data were produced by immunoSEQ multiplex PCR, yet TCRdb's version contains in-frame clones alone and is incomplete. The table includes 65,000 to 85,000 clones, 75% to 90% detected once. Sequenced sample: peripheral blood. These receptors all come from a human donor in a cohort sampled during active COVID-19.

The chain employs TRBV7-2 and TRBJ2-1; D gene uncertain. Per germline, CDR1 SGHTA and CDR2 FQGNSA. V gave up 0 bases and J gave up 13 bases, with 22 bases separating them. The CDR3 covers 16 residues. CDR3: CASSLAPSLDPAGQFF. The CDR3 DNA sequence: TGTGCCAGCAGCTTAGCTCCCTCTCTAGATCCCGCCGGACAGTTCTTC. Drawing the rest from reference TRBV7-2 and TRBJ2-1, the complete variable domain is GAGVSQSPSNKVTEKGKDVELRCDPISGHTALYWYRQSLGQGLEFLIYFQGNSAPDKSGLPSDRFSAERTGGSVSTLTIQRTQQEDSAVYLCASSLAPSLDPAGQFFGPGTRLTVL.

The rearrangement links TRBV27 to TRBJ1-2; no reliable D call. CDR1 and CDR2 (germline): MNHEY, SMNVEV (reference sequence). The CDR3 contains 13 residues. Trimming took off 5 bases at V and 0 bases at J, with 7 bases between the two ends. The CDR3 reads CASSPNPNYGYTF. CDR3 nucleotides: TGTGCCAGCAGTCCTAATCCTAACTATGGCTACACCTTC.

The chain combines TRBV7-9 with TRBJ2-7; 8 nucleotides agree with TRBD1. J lost 3 bases, V lost 5 bases, and 15 bases had no gene match. The CDR3 runs 17 residues. In germline, CDR1 is SEHNR, CDR2 FQNEAQ (reference sequence). The CDR3 protein is CASSRSSVGTGDYEQYF. The CDR3 coding sequence is TGTGCCAGCAGCCGGAGTTCCGTCGGGACAGGTGACTACGAGCAGTACTTC.